In its sample, the clone carrying this TCR beta chain was seen a few times. This entry comes from a study of blood T cell repertoires in COVID-19. As for the study in general: The United States, Italy and Spain provided the acute and convalescent COVID-19 samples. The analysed material was cDNA or gDNA that came from T cells, B-cell-depleted T cells, or PBMCs.

Germline loops: CDR1 WSHSY, CDR2 SAAADI. Trimming shortened V by 10 bases and J by 0 bases, and 12 bases separated the two germline ends. The CDR3 consists of 13 residues. Original processing notes: It was from reference gene primer amplification that nucleated cell counts were estimated. Sequenced by immunoSEQ multiplex PCR; TCRdb stores in-frame clones only, minus some. That table furnishes V, J and clone size, whereas the DNA furnished D and trimming. The profile covers around 59,000 clones, with less than 85% appearing a single time and around 20% taken by the ten largest. Sequencing used peripheral blood. This sequence joins TRBV10-2 and TRBJ1-1, with D possibly matching TRBD1 (5 bases). The TCR originated in a woman between 45 and 60 years old with active or convalescent COVID-19. The CDR3 DNA reads TGCGCCACTTTGACAGTAATGAACACTGAAGCTTTCTTT. Translated: CATLTVMNTEAFF.